Here is one T cell receptor beta chain with its context. Its target is unknown. The data are from a study of cytomegalovirus exposure and HLA in healthy donors. Study-level results: Rates of TCR association differed by HLA locus in a later analysis, with DRB1 highest and HLA-C lowest. In terms of immune exposure information, only CMV serostatus was available. With high specificity and sensitivity, the classifier reportedly diagnosed cytomegalovirus status.

PCR involved 60 Vbeta and 13 Jbeta primers. The data were produced by immunoSEQ multiplex PCR, yet TCRdb's version contains in-frame clones alone and is incomplete. The sample shows some 91,000 clones, around 73% of them seen only once. Nominal health characterized the donors when sampled, though unrecorded immune exposures were likely. This CDR3 has 13 residues. Trimming took off 4 bases at V and 5 bases at J, with 11 bases between the two ends. Germline V gene sequence: CDR1 MGHDK, CDR2 SYGVNS. J is TRBJ1-1 and V is TRBV25-1; tentatively, D is TRBD1 (5 bases). The receptor was derived from a man aged 35-49 years in good health and CMV-seronegative. Sample: PBMCs. The CDR3 coding sequence is TGTGCCAGCAGTGGCCGGGGGAGGACTGAAGCTTTCTTT. The encoded protein is CASSGRGRTEAFF.